The sequence of this TCR beta chain was determined in a study of cytomegalovirus exposure and HLA in healthy donors. Researchers ran the PCR with 60 Vbeta and 13 Jbeta primers. Method: immunoSEQ multiplex PCR; TCRdb's copy keeps in-frame clones and lacks some. This table has around 150,000 clones, 60% to 85% appearing once. The CDR3 totals 16 residues. In germline, CDR1 is SGHRS, CDR2 YFSETQ. Trimming cost V 1 base and J 2 bases; bases outside gene matches: 5. The material sequenced was PBMCs. V usage is TRBV5-1 and J usage is TRBJ2-3; TRBD2 matches 9 bases. This clonotype was obtained from a woman aged 25 to 39 in good health and CMV-seronegative. CDR3 residues: CASSLLGTSSTDTQYF. CDR3 sequence (DNA): TGCGCCAGCAGCTTGTTAGGGACTAGCTCCACAGATACGCAGTATTTT. Looking up the rest from reference TRBV5-1 and TRBJ2-3 gives the full variable domain: KAGVTQTPRYLIKTRGQQVTLSCSPISGHRSVSWYQQTPGQGLQFLFEYFSETQRNKGNFPGRFSGRQFSNSRSEMNVSTLELGDSALYLCASSLLGTSSTDTQYFGPGTRLTVL.